These 11 T cell receptor beta chains originate from one sample sequenced in a study of cytomegalovirus exposure and HLA in healthy donors (dated by TCRdb to the late 2010s). Library generation was performed with the immunoSEQ multiplex PCR assay. For the multiplex PCR, a mixture combining 60 forward primers for TCR Vbeta segments and 13 reverse primers for TCR Jbeta segments was used. TCRdb took this table from immuneACCESS and kept in-frame rearrangements with V and J called. Such tables lack part of the clones; where checked against another copy, unresolved V genes explain under half of the gap, and the rest is unexplained. This sample has about 120,000 clones in its table, and under 80% of those were observed once. 4% of the sample is in the top ten clones. The sample consisted of PBMCs. These receptors were collected from a middle-aged man in good health and CMV-seropositive.

The J gene is TRBJ1-2, the V gene TRBV7-9, with D possibly being TRBD1 (5 bases). V lost 5 bases and J 7 bases, leaving 11 bases between the germline ends. The V gene's germline CDR1 is SEHNR and CDR2 FQNEAQ (reference sequence). The CDR3 spans 12 residues. The CDR3 here is CASSQGGAGYTF. DNA of the CDR3: TGTGCCAGCAGCCAGGGAGGTGCTGGCTACACCTTC.

This clone was observed a handful of times. The genes are TRBV6-1 and TRBJ2-3, with 11 bases aligning to TRBD2. The CDR3 runs 15 residues. Unmatched junction bases numbered 8, after V lost 7 bases and J lost 5 bases. From germline, CDR1 is MNHNS and CDR2 SASEGT. CDR3 region: CASTPSLAGGDTQYF. The CDR3 DNA is TGTGCCAGCACCCCGAGTCTAGCGGGGGGAGATACGCAGTATTTT.

V is TRBV10-3 and J is TRBJ2-7; the D gene is possibly TRBD2 (5 bases). This CDR3 has 12 residues. CDR1 and CDR2 from the germline V gene are ENHRY and SYGVKD. With 4 bases removed from V and 4 bases from J, the gap between germline ends came to 8 bases. CDR3 DNA: TGTGCCATCAGTGGGACTGGTTACGAGCAGTACTTC. This translates into CAISGTGYEQYF.

V is TRBV10-3 and J is TRBJ2-5, with a weak D call TRBD2 (6 bases). V shed 8 bases and J shed 2 bases, with 18 bases lying between them. CDR1 and CDR2 from the germline V gene are ENHRY and SYGVKD. The CDR3 is 15 residues long. CDR3 region: CAIGEPGLPQETQYF. The CDR3, as DNA: TGTGCCATCGGCGAACCGGGACTCCCTCAAGAGACCCAGTACTTC.

The rearrangement joins TRBV5-4 to TRBJ2-4, with 11 nucleotides matching TRBD2. The CDR3 length is 16 residues. Germline V lookup: CDR1 SGHNT, CDR2 YYREEE (reference sequence). J was trimmed by 6 bases and V by 3 bases; bases with no gene match: 8. The CDR3 is CASSSYGTSGRNIQYF. The CDR3 region has the DNA TGTGCCAGCAGCTCCTACGGGACTAGCGGACGAAACATTCAGTACTTC.

The genes are TRBV7-2 and TRBJ2-1; D possibly corresponds to TRBD1 (7 bases). Trimming pared 5 bases from V and 10 bases from J, leaving 15 bases between. Germline CDR1 reads SGHTA; CDR2 reads FQGNSA. This CDR3 comprises 13 residues. The CDR3 is CASSPRPGGEQFF. CDR3 nucleotide sequence: TGTGCCAGCAGCCCTCGACCAGGGGGGGAGCAGTTCTTC. The full variable domain, with the rest looked up from reference TRBV7-2 and TRBJ2-1, is GAGVSQSPSNKVTEKGKDVELRCDPISGHTALYWYRQSLGQGLEFLIYFQGNSAPDKSGLPSDRFSAERTGGSVSTLTIQRTQQEDSAVYLCASSPRPGGEQFFGPGTRLTVL.

This clone occurred once. J is TRBJ1-5 and V is TRBV28, with 11 bases aligning to TRBD1. Germline CDR1 is MDHEN and CDR2 is SYDVKM. CDR3 size: 17 residues. The V and J ends lost 2 bases and 2 bases, in that order; junction bases with no gene match: 5. The CDR3 loop reads CASSLGGTGGRNQPQHF. The CDR3 DNA sequence: TGTGCCAGCAGTTTAGGCGGGACAGGGGGACGCAATCAGCCCCAGCATTTT.

The chain recombines TRBV7-8 with TRBJ2-3; 7 nucleotides match TRBD2. There are 16 residues in the CDR3. The germline V gene encodes CDR1 SGHVS and CDR2 FQNEAQ. The V and J ends lost 0 bases and 5 bases, in that order; junction bases with no gene match: 8. The CDR3 DNA is TGTGCCAGCAGCTTAGCGGGAGGGATCGTAGTAGATACGCAGTATTTT. Protein sequence: CASSLAGGIVVDTQYF.

This sequence joins TRBV5-1 and TRBJ2-1, with 13 nucleotides matching TRBD2. The V gene end was trimmed by 0 bases and the J gene end by 0 bases; junction bases not matched to a gene: 12. The CDR3 contains 21 residues. Germline CDR1 SGHRS, CDR2 YFSETQ. Written as DNA, the CDR3 is TGCGCCAGCAGCTTGGCCGGGGGTGGAAGGACTAGCGGGAGCTCCTACAATGAGCAGTTCTTC. This codes for CASSLAGGGRTSGSSYNEQFF.

V gene TRBV29-1 combines with J gene TRBJ2-5; 11 bases are shared with TRBD1. The CDR3 runs 16 residues. Germline CDR1 is SQVTM and CDR2 is ANQGSEA. J lost 2 bases, V lost 2 bases, and 7 bases had no gene match. CDR3 amino acids: CSVERGRDRGQETQYF. The CDR3 DNA reads TGCAGCGTTGAACGTGGGAGGGACAGGGGGCAAGAGACCCAGTACTTC.

CDR3 amino acids: CASSLSPGVNTEAFF. The CDR3 coding sequence is TGTGCCAGCAGCTTATCACCCGGGGTGAACACTGAAGCTTTCTTT. This chain connects TRBV11-2 to TRBJ1-1; D is unclear. V was clipped by 2 bases and J by 0 bases, with 10 bases between them. Germline CDR1 reads SGHAT; CDR2 reads FQNNGV. This CDR3 spans 15 amino acids.